The 8 T cell receptor beta chains below were found in one sample sequenced in a study of T cells in Graves' hyperthyroidism and ophthalmopathy. Amplified TCR beta CDR3 regions derived from RNA transcripts. When the TCR CDR3 underwent first-round RT-PCR, the HTBI primer set was used. TCRdb used MiXCR to reprocess the multiplex PCR reads, holding one entry per CDR3 protein. The data contain some 740,000 distinct CDR3 sequences, less than 15% of them seen just once; the ten biggest clones take up roughly a tenth. Specimen: blood. The source of these receptors is a woman between 18 and 30 years old with Graves' hyperthyroidism.

This clonotype has just a few counts. The rearrangement uses TRBV20-1 and TRBJ2-4; D remains unclear. The CDR3 length is 9 residues. Germline CDR1 reads DFQATT; CDR2 reads SNEGSKA (reference sequence). CDR3 residues: CGGRDIQYF. The CDR3 DNA reads as TGCGGCGGCCGAGACATTCAGTACTTC.

At least ten counts were recorded for this clonotype. The chain recombines TRBV20-1 with TRBJ1-2; 7 bases align to TRBD1. The CDR3 spans 14 residues. The trim removed 6 bases at V and 2 bases at J, leaving 9 bases unmatched. Germline-derived CDR1 and CDR2 are DFQATT and SNEGSKA (reference sequence). CDR3 nucleotide sequence: TGCAGTGCCACTGCGGCGGACAGGAACTATGGCTACACCTTC. It codes for CSATAADRNYGYTF.

The chain recombines TRBV29-1 with TRBJ1-2; a possible D gene is TRBD1 (5 bases). The CDR3 runs to 11 residues. The germline CDR1 and CDR2 sequences are SQVTM and ANQGSEA. V was clipped by 5 bases and J by 6 bases, with 10 bases between them. CDR3 in amino acids: CSVFRDDGYTF. CDR3 nucleotide sequence: TGCAGCGTTTTCAGGGACGATGGCTACACCTTC. Full variable domain (missing parts from reference TRBV29-1 and TRBJ1-2): SAVISQKPSRDICQRGTSLTIQCQVDSQVTMMFWYRQQPGQSLTLIATANQGSEATYESGFVIDKFPISRPNLTFSTLTVSNMSPEDSSIYLCSVFRDDGYTFGSGTRLTVV.

This clonotype was seen many times. The chain has TRBV29-1 and TRBJ1-1; a possible D gene is TRBD1 (5 bases). The CDR3 spans 12 residues. Germline V gene sequence: CDR1 SQVTM, CDR2 ANQGSEA. V lost 7 bases to trimming and J lost 3 bases, with 12 bases between them. The CDR3 nucleotides are TGCAGCGCAAGAGGGGATTACACTGAAGCTTTCTTT. This translates into CSARGDYTEAFF.

In this sample, this clonotype turned up many times. The chain recombines TRBV12-5 with TRBJ1-1, with D uncertain. The germline V gene encodes CDR1 LGHNT and CDR2 FRNRAP. V dropped 3 bases and J dropped 3 bases, with 14 bases sitting between them. This CDR3 has 15 residues. CDR3 bases: TGTGCTAGTGGTTTAGGAGGGAACCGGGACACTGAAGCTTTCTTT. Translation: CASGLGGNRDTEAFF.

This clonotype was detected once. This chain connects TRBV25-1 to TRBJ2-3, with 7 bases aligning to TRBD1. Germline trimming cut 5 bases from V and 10 bases from J; bases unmatched to any gene: 6. The CDR3 contains 12 residues. Germline lookup yields CDR1 MGHDK and CDR2 SYGVNS. The CDR3 sequence is CASSLEGAAQYF. CDR3 nucleotide sequence: TGTGCCAGCAGTTTAGAGGGGGCCGCGCAGTATTTT.

At least ten counts were recorded for this clonotype. The rearrangement links TRBV27 to TRBJ2-3, with 7 positions matching TRBD2. Trimming took 8 bases from V and 3 from J; bases not matched to a gene: 11. This CDR3 comprises 15 residues. The V gene's germline CDR1 is MNHEY and CDR2 SMNVEV (reference sequence). CDR3 residues: CASGPLRGKTDTQYF. The CDR3 DNA is TGTGCCAGCGGGCCGCTGCGGGGGAAGACAGATACGCAGTATTTT.

A note on this clonotype: Possible read error: a much larger clone is one base away. The J gene is TRBJ2-2, the V gene TRBV12-3 or TRBV12-4; the D call may be TRBD1 or TRBD2 (6 bases each). The CDR3 contains 18 residues. V lost 5 bases, J lost 9 bases, and 28 bases lay in between. CDR3 in amino acids: CASSPTRRRGRYGRELFF. As DNA, the CDR3 is TGTGCCAGCAGTCCGACCAGGCGGAGGGGGAGATATGGCAGGGAGCTGTTTTTT.